The source of this T cell receptor (beta chain) is a study of ipilimumab plus nivolumab after autologous stem cell transplantation (dated by TCRdb to about 2021). Regarding the study in general: The median number of doses received by trial patients was roughly five for ipilimumab and 8 for nivolumab. Primary refractory and relapsed disease were included in the DLBCL cohort, with 18-month progression-free survival of around 88% and 27%, respectively. The trial enrolled patients with high-risk diffuse large B cell lymphoma, mature T cell lymphoma, or multiple myeloma undergoing autologous transplant. The intent-to-treat population of the trial was made up of 35 to 45 patients. Points the paper makes about the study in general: The authors stated that profiles of the T cell receptor repertoire, regulatory T cell phenotype and gut microbiota provided a biologic rationale for studying this approach further. Combined checkpoint inhibition appeared tolerable as post-transplant consolidation, according to the authors' conclusion.

The library was obtained by the immunoSEQ multiplex PCR assay. As stored in TCRdb, this immuneACCESS dataset retains in-frame rearrangements with V and J assigned. A fraction of the clones does not appear; measured against another copy, unresolved V genes explain less than half of the discrepancy, and the remainder lacks a known reason. The sample records about 16,000 clones, roughly 70% of which are singletons. Around 21% of the sample lies in the top ten. A remark on this clone: This clone's antigen is unknown. No base-level quality is on record; no much larger clone is a single base apart.

Ipilimumab was given at 1 mg/kg intravenously on day 1 of selected weeks, and checkpoint therapy started 14 to 28 days after autologous transplant. Nivolumab was given at 3 mg/kg intravenously on day 1 of weeks 1, 4, 7, 10, and every two weeks through week 26. Combined checkpoint inhibition with ipilimumab and nivolumab as consolidation after autologous stem cell transplantation was tested in a Phase Ib clinical trial. Per the germline V gene, SGHAT is the CDR1 and FQNNGV is the CDR2. Including the terminal cysteine and phenylalanine, the CDR3 comprises 14 residues. Only the CDR3 region is kept as DNA, spanning 42 bases read in frame from base 1. V drops 2 bases and J drops 5 bases, leaving 13 bases in between.

The source of this sequence is a male donor with diffuse large B-cell lymphoma. The source material was PBMCs, sampled in a trial of ipilimumab plus nivolumab as post-transplant consolidation. The chain joins TRBV11-2 to TRBJ2-7; 6 matching bases give a weak D call of TRBD1. The CDR3 protein: CASSLSAGVHEQYF. The nucleotides read TGTGCCAGCAGCTTATCGGCAGGGGTACACGAGCAGTACTTC.